Below are 19 T cell receptor beta chains sequenced from a single sample in a study of response to subunit inactivated influenza vaccine. Each CDR3 protein is one row after TCRdb ran MiXCR on the RT-PCR reads. In the table there are fewer than 600,000 distinct CDR3 sequences, about 7.2% of which are singletons. The sequenced sample was PBMCs from blood, obtained around 25 months after vaccination. The receptors come from a man aged 50 to 69 who received an inactivated influenza vaccine.

This clonotype was found a few times. This rearrangement joins TRBV12-3 or TRBV12-4 to TRBJ1-3, with D perhaps matching TRBD1 (5 bases). Trimming took off 6 bases at V and 1 base at J, with 22 bases between the two ends. This CDR3 comprises 18 residues. The CDR3: CASRGVGRGIGSGNTIYF. CDR3 sequence (DNA): TGTGCCAGCAGGGGGGTGGGGCGGGGGATTGGGTCTGGAAACACCATATATTTT.

This clonotype has a count of ten or more. The V call is TRBV10-3, the J call TRBJ2-5; D not certain. This CDR3 is built from 12 residues. Germline V gene sequence: CDR1 ENHRY, CDR2 SYGVKD. The V and J ends lost 0 bases and 7 bases respectively, with 6 bases between them. The CDR3 DNA reads as TGTGCCATCAGTGAGTCGAAGGGGACCCAGTACTTC. Its translation is CAISESKGTQYF.

This clonotype came up a few times. The V call is TRBV7-9, the J call TRBJ1-1, with unresolved D. The germline gives CDR1 SEHNR, CDR2 FQNEAQ (reference sequence). CDR3 length: 13 residues. V was clipped by 2 bases and J by 2 bases, with 6 bases between them. CDR3 bases: TGTGCCAGCAGCTTAAAAGTCAACACTGAAGCTTTCTTT. It is translated as CASSLKVNTEAFF.

This clonotype has only a few counts. This rearrangement joins TRBV20-1 to TRBJ2-7; the D gene is possibly TRBD1 (5 bases). Germline assignment: CDR1 DFQATT and CDR2 SNEGSKA (reference sequence). The V and J ends lost 6 bases and 0 bases respectively, with 12 bases between them. This CDR3 region has 13 residues. The CDR3 here is CSARPTASYEQYF. The CDR3 region has the DNA TGCAGTGCCCGCCCGACAGCCTCCTACGAGCAGTACTTC.

This clonotype has ten or more counts. J is TRBJ1-2 and V is TRBV6-2 or TRBV6-3; D is uncertain. V was cut by 4 bases and J by 8 bases, with 8 bases left in between. The CDR3 is 11 residues long. CDR1 is MNHEY, CDR2 SVGEGT, per germline. As DNA, the CDR3 is TGTGCCAGCAGTTTAAGGTCCGGCTACACCTTC. This translates into CASSLRSGYTF.

The chain links TRBV20-1 to TRBJ1-6; 12 bases match TRBD1. Per the germline V gene, CDR1 is DFQATT and CDR2 is SNEGSKA (reference sequence). This CDR3 has 17 residues. With 6 bases clipped from V and 14 bases from J, the junction kept 20 bases outside the gene matches. CDR3 protein: CSAPPPNRDRGRWTLHF. The CDR3 region has the DNA TGCAGTGCCCCCCCTCCGAACCGGGACAGGGGGCGGTGGACCCTCCACTTT.

This clonotype was seen more than once but under ten times. The rearrangement joins TRBV5-1 to TRBJ2-5, with TRBD1 matching over 8 bases. The V and J ends lost 4 bases and 1 base, in that order; junction bases with no gene match: 6. The CDR3 is 15 residues long. Germline V gene data show CDR1 as SGHRS and CDR2 as YFSETQ. The CDR3 coding sequence is TGCGCCAGCAGCACGAACAGGGGGACCCAAGAGACCCAGTACTTC. This codes for CASSTNRGTQETQYF. The whole variable domain, filled in from reference TRBV5-1 and TRBJ2-5, reads KAGVTQTPRYLIKTRGQQVTLSCSPISGHRSVSWYQQTPGQGLQFLFEYFSETQRNKGNFPGRFSGRQFSNSRSEMNVSTLELGDSALYLCASSTNRGTQETQYFGPGTRLLVL.

This clonotype turned up a few times. This chain links TRBV24-1 with TRBJ2-7, with no clear D. Germline V CDR1 and CDR2: KGHDR, SFDVKD. The CDR3 sequence is 14 residues long. The V end lost 11 bases, the J end lost 0 bases, and 16 bases lay between the germline ends. The CDR3 is CAIKTEVASYEQYF. The CDR3 coding sequence is TGTGCCATCAAAACTGAGGTAGCCTCCTACGAGCAGTACTTC.

This clonotype was seen only a few times. The chain couples TRBV12-3 or TRBV12-4 to TRBJ2-5; TRBD2 agrees at 8 bases. J was trimmed by 3 bases and V by 4 bases; bases with no gene match: 4. This CDR3 has 14 amino acids. CDR3: CASSYGGGKETQYF. The CDR3 DNA follows: TGTGCCAGCAGTTACGGGGGGGGAAAAGAGACCCAGTACTTC.

CDR3 in amino acids: CASSDSTETREAFF. CDR3 bases: TGTGCCAGCAGTGACTCGACAGAGACACGTGAAGCTTTCTTT. The rearrangement links TRBV6-4 to TRBJ1-1; D may be TRBD1 (5 bases). The CDR3 extends over 14 amino acids. Trimming took 0 bases from V and 7 from J, leaving 12 bases between them. Germline lookup yields CDR1 MRHNA and CDR2 SNTAGT.

This clonotype has a handful of counts. This rearrangement joins TRBV20-1 to TRBJ1-5; a possible D gene is TRBD1 (5 bases). Germline V gene sequence: CDR1 DFQATT, CDR2 SNEGSKA (reference sequence). The CDR3 has 16 amino acids. Trimming cost V 0 bases and J 4 bases, with 16 bases left between them. CDR3 nucleotide sequence: TGCAGTGCTAGAGATTCCAGAGGACATCAAAATCAGCCCCAGCATTTT. As protein: CSARDSRGHQNQPQHF.

There are a few counts of this clonotype. This chain joins TRBV28 and TRBJ2-7; a weak D match, TRBD2 (6 bases). The CDR3 runs 14 residues. Per germline, CDR1 MDHEN and CDR2 SYDVKM. Trimming left V 3 bases short and J 6 bases short, with 15 bases between. CDR3 DNA sequence: TGTGCCAGCAGTTTCCAGGGAGGCGGTGGCGAGCAGTACTTC. This gives the protein CASSFQGGGGEQYF.

The sample holds a few counts of this clonotype. V and J are TRBV25-1 and TRBJ2-7; D ambiguous. V was pared by 2 bases and J by 10 bases, with 9 bases between. CDR1 MGHDK and CDR2 SYGVNS come from the germline V gene. The CDR3 has 11 residues. The CDR3 here is CASSELRFQYF. Written as DNA, the CDR3 is TGTGCCAGCAGTGAACTGAGGTTTCAGTACTTC.

The table lists this clonotype with a few counts. This chain links TRBV4-3 with TRBJ2-2; D gene ambiguous. CDR1 and CDR2 (germline): LGHNA, YSLEER. The CDR3 consists of 15 residues. V was cut by 1 base and J by 1 base, with 7 bases left in between. CDR3 loop: CASSQGVRNTGELFF. For the CDR3, the DNA is TGCGCCAGCAGCCAAGGTGTAAGGAACACCGGGGAGCTGTTTTTT.

This clonotype was found a few times. The gene calls are TRBV5-1 and TRBJ1-4; TRBD1 agrees at 9 bases. Trimming at V came to 4 bases and at J to 11 bases, leaving 9 bases not matched to a gene. CDR3 length equals 14 residues. Germline lookup yields CDR1 SGHRS and CDR2 YFSETQ. The CDR3 sequence is CASSPGTGSRKLFF. In DNA, the CDR3 is TGCGCCAGCAGCCCTGGGACAGGGTCAAGGAAACTGTTTTTT.

The gene calls are TRBV20-1 and TRBJ2-3, with 8 bases that match TRBD1. V was clipped by 0 bases and J by 2 bases; unmatched bases: 4. CDR3 length equals 15 residues. The germline V gene encodes CDR1 DFQATT and CDR2 SNEGSKA (reference sequence). The CDR3 sequence: CSARDNRGYTDTQYF. CDR3 bases: TGCAGTGCTAGAGATAACAGGGGGTACACAGATACGCAGTATTTT.

The chain couples TRBV5-6 to TRBJ1-2, with 7 positions matching TRBD1. Per germline, CDR1 SGHDT and CDR2 YYEEEE. The CDR3 runs 15 residues. V lost 3 bases to trimming and J lost 7 bases; unmatched junction nucleotides: 12. CDR3 protein: CASSSWPGGGLGYTF. DNA for the CDR3: TGTGCCAGCAGCTCCTGGCCAGGGGGGGGGCTTGGCTACACCTTC. The whole variable domain, remainder taken from reference TRBV5-6 and TRBJ1-2, is DAGVTQSPTHLIKTRGQQVTLRCSPKSGHDTVSWYQQALGQGPQFIFQYYEEEERQRGNFPDRFSGHQFPNYSSELNVNALLLGDSALYLCASSSWPGGGLGYTFGSGTRLTVV.

This clonotype has just a few counts. The rearrangement links TRBV7-9 to TRBJ2-2, with D perhaps TRBD1 or TRBD2 (5 bases each). The CDR3 loop spans 17 amino acids. Germline loops: CDR1 SEHNR, CDR2 FQNEAQ (reference sequence). Trimming took 8 bases from V and 1 from J, leaving 20 bases between them. This CDR3 reads CASGYGVGTGNTGELFF. The CDR3 bases are TGTGCCAGCGGCTACGGGGTGGGGACGGGGAACACCGGGGAGCTGTTTTTT.

This clonotype has only a few counts. The chain carries TRBV7-8 and TRBJ2-2, with 8 positions matching TRBD2. With V trimmed by 5 bases and J by 6 bases, 11 bases remained unmatched. This CDR3 comprises 16 residues. Germline V gives CDR1 SGHVS, CDR2 FQNEAQ. Here the CDR3 DNA reads TGTGCCAGCAGCGGGCGTGGCGGGAGGTTGGCCGGGGAGCTGTTTTTT. Residues: CASSGRGGRLAGELFF.